The 24 T cell receptor beta chains in this list originate from one sample, sequenced in a study of OX40 agonist ivuxolimab in advanced cancers. The repertoire was sequenced with immunoSEQ multiplex PCR; TCRdb's copy has only in-frame clones and lacks some. Of approximately 20,000 clones in the sample, around 80% are singletons; the top ten hold 7.5% to 10%. The material sequenced was CD4+ or CD8+ T cells sorted from blood, taken in a trial of the OX40 agonist ivuxolimab. Source of these receptors: an adult with an advanced solid tumor such as melanoma, head and neck, liver or kidney cancer.

The rearrangement joins TRBV9 to TRBJ1-4; 9 positions match TRBD1. The germline gives CDR1 SGDLS, CDR2 YYNGEE. The CDR3 sequence is 15 residues long. V shed 2 bases and J 4 bases; nucleotides not matched to a gene: 3. CDR3: CASSVGDRDNEKLFF. In nucleotides, the CDR3 is TGTGCCAGCAGCGTTGGGGACAGGGATAATGAAAAACTGTTTTTT.

The CDR3 nucleotides are TGTGCCAGCAGTTTAGGACAGGGGAATGGCTACACCTTC. This sequence encodes CASSLGQGNGYTF. The V gene is TRBV7-3, the J gene TRBJ1-2, with 9 bases that match TRBD1. This CDR3 spans 13 amino acids. In germline, CDR1 is SGHTA, CDR2 FQGTGA. The V gene end was trimmed by 6 bases and the J gene end by 6 bases; junction bases not matched to a gene: 5.

The rearrangement links TRBV6-1 to TRBJ1-2; 7 bases line up with TRBD1. The length of the CDR3 is 14 residues. Germline V gene lookup returns CDR1 MNHNS and CDR2 SASEGT. Trimming at V came to 6 bases and at J to 8 bases, leaving 12 bases not matched to a gene. CDR3 sequence reads: CASSSTGEGKGYTF. The CDR3 coding sequence is TGTGCCAGCAGCTCAACAGGGGAGGGGAAGGGCTACACCTTC.

The chain carries TRBV18 and TRBJ2-7; D is possibly TRBD1 (5 bases). Trimming shortened V by 6 bases and J by 6 bases, and 18 bases separated the two germline ends. The CDR3 runs to 14 residues. The germline gives CDR1 KGHSH, CDR2 LQKENI. The CDR3 is CASSLGLYIGEQYF. The CDR3 bases are TGTGCCAGCTCTCTGGGGCTTTATATAGGCGAGCAGTACTTC.

The chain couples TRBV5-4 to TRBJ2-5, with D tentatively TRBD1 or TRBD2 (5 bases each). Germline V gene lookup returns CDR1 SGHNT and CDR2 YYREEE (reference sequence). This CDR3 comprises 12 residues. V dropped 4 bases and J dropped 2 bases, with 6 bases sitting between them. This CDR3 reads CASSGTQETQYF. CDR3 DNA: TGTGCCAGCAGCGGGACGCAAGAGACCCAGTACTTC.

The gene calls are TRBV7-6 and TRBJ2-5; D remains ambiguous. V lost 1 base, J lost 8 bases, and 14 bases lay in between. CDR1 and CDR2 from the germline V gene are SGHVS and FNYEAQ. This CDR3 has 14 residues. CDR3 in amino acids: CASSLDPGSGTQYF. The CDR3 region has the DNA TGTGCCAGCAGCTTAGATCCTGGTTCAGGCACCCAGTACTTC.

This clone has a single count. The chain couples TRBV19 to TRBJ2-6; D is perhaps TRBD1 (6 bases). The CDR3 is 14 amino acids. The germline V gene has CDR1 LNHDA and CDR2 SQIVND (reference sequence). V lost 6 bases and J 0 bases, leaving 6 bases between the germline ends. This chain's CDR3 is CASRQGSGANVLTF. In DNA form, the CDR3 reads TGTGCCAGTAGACAGGGCTCTGGGGCCAACGTCCTGACTTTC.

The chain has TRBV14 and TRBJ2-2; a weak D match, TRBD2 (6 bases). With 5 bases removed from V and 6 bases from J, the gap between germline ends came to 10 bases. The length of the CDR3 is 13 residues. CDR1 is SGHDN and CDR2 is FVKESK in the germline V gene. CDR3 bases: TGTGCCAGCAGCGCACGGGGGTCCGGGGAGCTGTTTTTT. The encoded protein is CASSARGSGELFF.

The V and J genes are TRBV6-6 and TRBJ1-2; D gene unclear. Trimming pared 6 bases from V and 0 bases from J, leaving 11 bases between. The length of the CDR3 is 14 residues. The germline CDR1 and CDR2 sequences are MNHNY and SVGAGI (reference sequence). CDR3 coding DNA: TGTGCCAGCAGCCCCACCAGGACTAACTATGGCTACACCTTC. This codes for CASSPTRTNYGYTF.

The chain carries TRBV11-3 and TRBJ2-7; 10 positions match TRBD1. The V and J ends lost 3 bases and 1 base, in that order; junction bases with no gene match: 9. There are 17 residues in the CDR3. Germline V gene data show CDR1 as SGHNT and CDR2 as YENEEA. Here the CDR3 reads CASSFGIRTGGSYEQYF. As DNA, the CDR3 is TGTGCCAGCAGCTTCGGAATCCGGACAGGGGGGTCCTACGAGCAGTACTTC.

A few counts support this clone. The chain couples TRBV5-4 to TRBJ2-2; 7 nucleotides match TRBD1. Germline CDR1 SGHNT, CDR2 YYREEE (reference sequence). This CDR3 comprises 15 residues. The V gene end was trimmed by 4 bases and the J gene end by 0 bases; junction bases not matched to a gene: 3. The CDR3 sequence is CASSTGTANTGELFF. In nucleotides, the CDR3 is TGTGCCAGCAGCACCGGGACAGCGAACACCGGGGAGCTGTTTTTT.

The gene calls are TRBV11-3 and TRBJ2-2; unclear D gene. Trimming removed 0 bases at V and 5 bases at J, with 7 bases between. This CDR3 comprises 14 residues. The germline V gene encodes CDR1 SGHNT and CDR2 YENEEA. In DNA, the CDR3 is TGTGCCAGCAGCTTAGACGTGGTTACCGGGGAGCTGTTTTTT. The encoded protein is CASSLDVVTGELFF.

V is TRBV5-5 and J is TRBJ2-6; D ambiguous. Germline lookup yields CDR1 SGHKS and CDR2 YYEKEE (reference sequence). The CDR3 is 14 amino acids. Trimming cost V 2 bases and J 1 base, with 4 bases left between them. Written as DNA, the CDR3 is TGTGCCAGCAGCTTAGGGTCTGGGGCCAACGTCCTGACTTTC. This sequence encodes CASSLGSGANVLTF.

This clone was detected only a few times. V and J are TRBV5-5 and TRBJ1-3; TRBD1 might be the D (5 bases). Germline CDR1 and CDR2: SGHKS and YYEKEE (reference sequence). V was shortened by 5 bases and J by 2 bases, with 14 bases between the two germline ends. The CDR3 is 15 residues long. The CDR3 sequence is CASRRDPGPGNTIYF. CDR3 bases: TGTGCCAGCAGGAGGGACCCAGGGCCTGGAAACACCATATATTTT.

This clone was found a few times. The chain carries TRBV2 and TRBJ1-2; a possible D gene is TRBD1 (5 bases). The V gene's germline CDR1 is SNHLY and CDR2 FYNNEI. The CDR3 contains 12 residues. The V gene lost 7 bases and the J gene lost 6 bases, with 12 bases spanning the gap. This CDR3 is CASTPGGDGYTF. CDR3 bases: TGTGCCAGCACCCCCGGGGGTGATGGCTACACCTTC.

To note about this clone: The same CDR3 can be traced to other DNA sequences in this sample. The chain carries TRBV6-5 and TRBJ1-1; TRBD1 agrees at 8 bases. CDR1 and CDR2 from the germline V gene are MNHEY and SVGAGI. V gave up 5 bases and J gave up 2 bases; unmatched junction bases: 7. CDR3 size: 15 residues. CDR3 loop: CASSPGTGVNTEAFF. CDR3 DNA: TGTGCCAGCAGTCCCGGGACAGGCGTCAACACTGAAGCTTTCTTT.

This clone showed up just a few times. The chain combines TRBV6-1 with TRBJ2-7; D perhaps matches TRBD1 (6 bases). Trimming removed 7 bases from V and 11 bases from J, with 15 bases in between. This CDR3 contains 11 residues. In germline, CDR1 is MNHNS, CDR2 SASEGT. The CDR3, as DNA: TGTGCCAGCAATCTACAGGGAATCGAGTACTTC. Its protein product is CASNLQGIEYF.

This clone is categorized as medium-sized (0.01 to 0.1%). This chain connects TRBV5-1 to TRBJ1-2; 8 bases are a match to TRBD1. Germline CDR1 SGHRS, CDR2 YFSETQ. This CDR3 comprises 15 residues. V was pared by 3 bases and J by 0 bases, with 4 bases of the junction left unmatched. The CDR3 nucleotides read TGCGCCAGCAGCTCCACAGGGGGAGCTAACTATGGCTACACCTTC. Encoded protein: CASSSTGGANYGYTF. Looking up the rest from reference TRBV5-1 and TRBJ1-2 gives the full variable domain: KAGVTQTPRYLIKTRGQQVTLSCSPISGHRSVSWYQQTPGQGLQFLFEYFSETQRNKGNFPGRFSGRQFSNSRSEMNVSTLELGDSALYLCASSSTGGANYGYTFGSGTRLTVV.

This chain joins TRBV6-1 and TRBJ1-5; 9 nucleotides match TRBD1. The CDR3 has 17 amino acids. The V gene end was trimmed by 4 bases and the J gene end by 1 base; junction bases not matched to a gene: 8. The germline V gene has CDR1 MNHNS and CDR2 SASEGT. The CDR3 spells CASSGTGASLSNQPQHF. CDR3 sequence (DNA): TGTGCCAGCAGTGGGACAGGGGCCTCACTCAGCAATCAGCCCCAGCATTTT.

By sample fraction, this clone is medium-sized. The chain couples TRBV7-3 to TRBJ2-5, with 7 bases identical to TRBD1. The CDR3 is made up of 16 amino acids. CDR1 SGHTA and CDR2 FQGTGA come from the germline V gene. V gave up 5 bases and J gave up 4 bases; unmatched junction bases: 13. CDR3 protein: CASSLITLTGLETQYF. The CDR3 DNA sequence: TGTGCCAGCAGCCTTATAACTCTGACAGGGCTAGAGACCCAGTACTTC.

This rearrangement joins TRBV7-9 to TRBJ2-6; D not resolved. The V gene's germline CDR1 is SEHNR and CDR2 FQNEAQ (reference sequence). V dropped 4 bases and J dropped 0 bases, with 13 bases sitting between them. The CDR3 loop spans 17 amino acids. CDR3 in amino acids: CASSSWTVSSGANVLTF. The DNA for the CDR3 is TGTGCCAGCAGCTCCTGGACGGTGAGCTCTGGGGCCAACGTCCTGACTTTC.

This clone was detected only a few times. V usage is TRBV10-2 and J usage is TRBJ2-3; no clear D gene. The CDR3 extends over 12 amino acids. Trimming removed 0 bases from V and 6 bases from J, with 4 bases in between. The V gene's germline CDR1 is WSHSY and CDR2 SAAADI. CDR3 nucleotides: TGCGCCAGCAGTGAGTCACGGGATACGCAGTATTTT. Protein: CASSESRDTQYF.

The chain combines TRBV5-4 with TRBJ1-2; D unclear. Trimming removed 2 bases from V and 5 bases from J, with 19 bases in between. Germline CDR1 is SGHNT and CDR2 is YYREEE (reference sequence). The CDR3 consists of 16 residues. The CDR3 here is CASSFLTLRTEYGYTF. The CDR3 DNA sequence: TGTGCCAGCAGCTTTCTTACTCTTAGGACGGAGTATGGCTACACCTTC.

The chain links TRBV2 to TRBJ2-3, with D possibly being TRBD1 (6 bases). V was clipped by 7 bases and J by 4 bases, with 18 bases between them. The CDR3 has 15 residues. Germline values: CDR1 SNHLY, CDR2 FYNNEI. CDR3: CASTPRQAGADTQYF. The CDR3, as DNA: TGTGCCAGCACCCCTCGACAGGCCGGGGCAGATACGCAGTATTTT.